The T cell receptor beta chain under discussion was sequenced for a study of OX40 agonist ivuxolimab in advanced cancers. V lost 1 base to trimming and J lost 0 bases, with 10 bases between them. Germline V gives CDR1 SGHTA, CDR2 FQGNSA. The CDR3 loop spans 15 amino acids. This clone has a single count. Profiling relied on immunoSEQ multiplex PCR, and the TCRdb table lists in-frame clones only, not all of them. The sample records some 9,000 clones, about 88% being singletons. The gene calls are TRBV7-2 and TRBJ2-7; D ambiguous. The specimen was CD4+ or CD8+ T cells sorted from blood, collected in a trial of the OX40 agonist ivuxolimab. This sequence originates from an adult with an advanced solid tumor such as melanoma, head and neck, liver or kidney cancer. CDR3 nucleotides: TGTGCCAGCAGCTTAGTGGCCTCCGCCTCCTACGAGCAGTACTTC. Its protein product is CASSLVASASYEQYF.